Listed below are T cell receptor beta chains from one sample, sequenced in a study of T cell responses to AZD1222 COVID-19 vaccine. Libraries were prepared by immunoSEQ multiplex PCR; TCRdb keeps only in-frame clonotypes and omits some of them. The table records 150,000 to 200,000 clones, approximately 90% of them present only once. Sequencing used peripheral blood, obtained on day 0 of AZD1222 vaccination. The receptors originated from an adult in good health. The conserved cysteine and the conserved F or W are not part of the CDR3 here. A D gene is named only where the DNA matches it firmly.

ASSRTSGSYEQY TRBD2 TRBV2
ASSARSGKGTGELF . TRBV9
AGRGTTSYGYT . TRBV28
ASSIGLAGYTDTQY TRBD2 TRBV19
ASSYSKGFLGNTEAF . TRBV6-2/TRBV6-3
ASSLRQGAGELF TRBD1 TRBV7-8
ASSGQTTNEKLF . TRBV9
ASSKATQRYTGELF . TRBV21-1
ASTKFGGNDGYT . TRBV2
VSSTGQGYQPQH TRBD1 TRBV7-2
ASSLGWGDTQY . TRBV7-9
ASSQGNSQLATNEKLF . TRBV4-2
ASSWGTSSSGNTIY . TRBV5-1